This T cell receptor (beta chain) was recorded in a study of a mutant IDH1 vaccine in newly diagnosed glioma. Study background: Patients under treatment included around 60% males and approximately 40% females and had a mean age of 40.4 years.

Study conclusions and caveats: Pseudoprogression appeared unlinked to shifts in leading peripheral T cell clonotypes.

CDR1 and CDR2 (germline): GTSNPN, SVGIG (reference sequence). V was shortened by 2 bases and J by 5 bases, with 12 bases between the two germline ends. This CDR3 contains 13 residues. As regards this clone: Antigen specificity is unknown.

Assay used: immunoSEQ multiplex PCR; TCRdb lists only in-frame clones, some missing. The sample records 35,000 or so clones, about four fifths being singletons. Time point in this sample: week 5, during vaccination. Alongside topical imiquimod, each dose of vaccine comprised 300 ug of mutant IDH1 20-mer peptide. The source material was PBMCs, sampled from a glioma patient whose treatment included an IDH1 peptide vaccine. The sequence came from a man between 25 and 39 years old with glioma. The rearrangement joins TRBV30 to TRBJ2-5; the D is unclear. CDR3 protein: CAWSWTGMETQYF. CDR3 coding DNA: TGTGCCTGGAGTTGGACCGGTATGGAGACCCAGTACTTC.